This TCR beta chain originates from a study of T cell responses to AZD1222 COVID-19 vaccine. Study results and caveats: Spike regions recognized by vaccine-associated CD4 TCRs spanned the protein, led by 160-218 and 743-854.

In regard to this clone: Its cognate antigen is unknown.

Unmatched junction bases numbered 4, after V lost 2 bases and J lost 3 bases. Germline CDR1 reads MDHEN; CDR2 reads SYDVKM. The CDR3 loop spans 15 amino acids. Assay used: immunoSEQ multiplex PCR; TCRdb lists only in-frame clones, some missing. The sample gives around 140,000 clones, approximately 93% of which show up once; around 12% is in the top ten. The receptor's source is an adult who had recovered from COVID-19. Sequenced material: peripheral blood, taken after recovery from COVID-19. The chain links TRBV28 to TRBJ1-1; 9 bases align to TRBD1. As DNA, the CDR3 is TGTGCCAGCAGTTTAGCCCGACAGGGGGACACTGAAGCTTTCTTT. It specifies CASSLARQGDTEAFF.